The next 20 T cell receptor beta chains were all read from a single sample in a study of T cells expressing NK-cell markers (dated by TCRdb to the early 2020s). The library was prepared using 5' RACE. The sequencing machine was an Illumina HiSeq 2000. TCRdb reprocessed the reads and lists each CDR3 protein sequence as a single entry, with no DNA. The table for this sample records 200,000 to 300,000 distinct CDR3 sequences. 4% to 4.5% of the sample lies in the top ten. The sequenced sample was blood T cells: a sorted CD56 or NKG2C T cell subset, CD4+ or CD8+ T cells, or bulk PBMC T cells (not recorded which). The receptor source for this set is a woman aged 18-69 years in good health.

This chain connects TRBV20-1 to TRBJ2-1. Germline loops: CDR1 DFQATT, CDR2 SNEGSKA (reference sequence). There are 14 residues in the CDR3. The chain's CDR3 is CSARDSWQYNEQFF.

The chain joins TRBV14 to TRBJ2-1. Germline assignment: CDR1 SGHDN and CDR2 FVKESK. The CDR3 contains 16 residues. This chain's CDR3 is CASSHGVRGSYNEQFF.

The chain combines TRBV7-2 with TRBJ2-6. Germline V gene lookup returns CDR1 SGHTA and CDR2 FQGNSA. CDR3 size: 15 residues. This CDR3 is CASSFKGPGANVLTF.

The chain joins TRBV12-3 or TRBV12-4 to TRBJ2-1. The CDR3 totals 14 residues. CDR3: CASSPLLGYNEQFF.

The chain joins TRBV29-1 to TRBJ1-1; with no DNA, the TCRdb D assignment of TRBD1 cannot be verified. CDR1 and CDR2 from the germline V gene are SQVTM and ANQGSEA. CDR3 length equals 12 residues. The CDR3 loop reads CSTSRGGTEAFF.

This chain's CDR3 is CASSYSSGAPYNEQFF. This rearrangement joins TRBV6-5 to TRBJ2-1. Germline V gene sequence: CDR1 MNHEY, CDR2 SVGAGI. This CDR3 region has 16 residues.

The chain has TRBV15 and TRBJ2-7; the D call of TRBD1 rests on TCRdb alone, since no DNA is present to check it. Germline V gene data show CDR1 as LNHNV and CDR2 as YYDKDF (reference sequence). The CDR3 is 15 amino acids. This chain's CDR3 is CATSRGQAPTYEQYF.

CDR3: CASSNPQGGGANVLTF. The genes are TRBV6-2 or TRBV6-3 and TRBJ2-6; with no DNA, the TCRdb D assignment of TRBD1 cannot be verified. The CDR3 spans 16 residues. The germline V gene has CDR1 MNHEY and CDR2 SVGEGT.

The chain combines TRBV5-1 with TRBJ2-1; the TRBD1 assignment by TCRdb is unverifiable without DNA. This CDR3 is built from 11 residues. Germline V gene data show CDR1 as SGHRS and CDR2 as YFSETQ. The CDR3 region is CASRGVGWQFF.

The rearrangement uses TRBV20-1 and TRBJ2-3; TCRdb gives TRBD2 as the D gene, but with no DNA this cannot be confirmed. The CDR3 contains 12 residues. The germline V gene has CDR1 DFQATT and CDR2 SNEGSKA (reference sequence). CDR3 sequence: CSPRGGKDTQYF.

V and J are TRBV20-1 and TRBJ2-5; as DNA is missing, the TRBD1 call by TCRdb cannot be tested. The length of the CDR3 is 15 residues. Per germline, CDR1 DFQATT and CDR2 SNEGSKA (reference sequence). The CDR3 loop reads CSARSPNRGEETQYF.

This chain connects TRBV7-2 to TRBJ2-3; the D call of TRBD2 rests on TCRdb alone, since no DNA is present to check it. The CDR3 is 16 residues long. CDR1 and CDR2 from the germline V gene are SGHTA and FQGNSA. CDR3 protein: CASSLAVAARGDTQYF. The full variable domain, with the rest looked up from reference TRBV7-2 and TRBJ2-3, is GAGVSQSPSNKVTEKGKDVELRCDPISGHTALYWYRQSLGQGLEFLIYFQGNSAPDKSGLPSDRFSAERTGGSVSTLTIQRTQQEDSAVYLCASSLAVAARGDTQYFGPGTRLTVL.

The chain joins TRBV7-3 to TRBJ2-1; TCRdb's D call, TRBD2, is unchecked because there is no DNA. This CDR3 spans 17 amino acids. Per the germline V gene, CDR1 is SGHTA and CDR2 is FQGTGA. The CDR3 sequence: CASSPSGGSRSYNEQFF.

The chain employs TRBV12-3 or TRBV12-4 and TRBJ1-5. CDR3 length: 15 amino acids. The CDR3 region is CASSLRGYSNQPQHF.

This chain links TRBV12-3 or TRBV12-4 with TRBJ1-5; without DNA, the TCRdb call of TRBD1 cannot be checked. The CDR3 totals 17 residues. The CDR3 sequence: CASSSGLRTNSNQPQHF.

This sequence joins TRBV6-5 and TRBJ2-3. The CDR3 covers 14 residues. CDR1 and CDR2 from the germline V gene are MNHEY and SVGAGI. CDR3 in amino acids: CASSYLGSTDTQYF.

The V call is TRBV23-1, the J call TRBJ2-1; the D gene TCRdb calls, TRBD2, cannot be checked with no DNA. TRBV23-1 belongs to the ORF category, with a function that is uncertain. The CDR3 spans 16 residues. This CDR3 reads CASSYPTSGRLNEQFF.

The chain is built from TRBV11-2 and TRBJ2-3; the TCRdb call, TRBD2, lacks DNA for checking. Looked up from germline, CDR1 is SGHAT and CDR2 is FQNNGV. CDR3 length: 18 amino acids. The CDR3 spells CASSLTDRLRVGTDTQYF.

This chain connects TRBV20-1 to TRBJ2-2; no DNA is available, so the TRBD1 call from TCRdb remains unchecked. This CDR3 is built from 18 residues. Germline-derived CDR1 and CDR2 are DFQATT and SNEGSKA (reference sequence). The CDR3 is CSASPARDRGPRTGELFF.

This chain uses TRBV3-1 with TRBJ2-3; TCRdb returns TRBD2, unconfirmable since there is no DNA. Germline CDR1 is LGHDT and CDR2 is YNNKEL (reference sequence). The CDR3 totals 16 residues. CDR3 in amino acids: CASSPRLAGGSDTQYF.